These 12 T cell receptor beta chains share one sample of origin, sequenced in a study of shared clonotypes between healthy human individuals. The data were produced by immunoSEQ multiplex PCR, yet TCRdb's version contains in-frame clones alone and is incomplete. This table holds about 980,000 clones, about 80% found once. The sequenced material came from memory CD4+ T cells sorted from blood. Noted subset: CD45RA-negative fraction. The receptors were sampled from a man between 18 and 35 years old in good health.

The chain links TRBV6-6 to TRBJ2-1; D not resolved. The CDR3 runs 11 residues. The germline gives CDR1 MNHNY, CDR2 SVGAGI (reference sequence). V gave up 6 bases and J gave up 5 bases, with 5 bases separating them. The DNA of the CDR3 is TGTGCCAGCAGCCGGGACAATGAGCAGTTCTTC. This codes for CASSRDNEQFF.

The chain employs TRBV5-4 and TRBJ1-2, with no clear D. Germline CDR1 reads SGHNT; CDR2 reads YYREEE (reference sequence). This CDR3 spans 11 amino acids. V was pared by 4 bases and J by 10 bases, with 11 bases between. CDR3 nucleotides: TGTGCCAGCAGCCTGGAGAGGGTCTACACCTTC. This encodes CASSLERVYTF.

The CDR3 reads CASSAPQGKSGYEQYF. The CDR3 DNA follows: TGTGCCAGCAGTGCCCCACAGGGTAAAAGTGGCTACGAGCAGTACTTC. This sequence joins TRBV2 and TRBJ2-7; D perhaps matches TRBD1 (6 bases). The CDR3 runs to 16 residues. V lost 4 bases to trimming and J lost 3 bases, with 19 bases between them. Germline-derived CDR1 and CDR2 are SNHLY and FYNNEI.

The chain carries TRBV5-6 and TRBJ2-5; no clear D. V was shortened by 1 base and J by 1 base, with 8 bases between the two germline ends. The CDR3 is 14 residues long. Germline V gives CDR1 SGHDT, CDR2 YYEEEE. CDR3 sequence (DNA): TGTGCCAGCAGCTTGTTACAGACCCAAGAGACCCAGTACTTC. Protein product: CASSLLQTQETQYF. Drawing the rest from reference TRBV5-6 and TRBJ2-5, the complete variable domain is DAGVTQSPTHLIKTRGQQVTLRCSPKSGHDTVSWYQQALGQGPQFIFQYYEEEERQRGNFPDRFSGHQFPNYSSELNVNALLLGDSALYLCASSLLQTQETQYFGPGTRLLVL.

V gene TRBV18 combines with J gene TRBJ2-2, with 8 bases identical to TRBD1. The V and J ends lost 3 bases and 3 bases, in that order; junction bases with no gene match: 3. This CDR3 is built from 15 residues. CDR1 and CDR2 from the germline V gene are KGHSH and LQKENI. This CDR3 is CASSPEQGDTGELFF. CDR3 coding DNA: TGTGCCAGCTCACCTGAACAGGGGGACACCGGGGAGCTGTTTTTT.

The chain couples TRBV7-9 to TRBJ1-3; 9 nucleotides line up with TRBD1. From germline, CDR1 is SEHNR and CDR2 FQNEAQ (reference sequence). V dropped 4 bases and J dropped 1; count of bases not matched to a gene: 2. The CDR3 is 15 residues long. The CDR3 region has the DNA TGTGCCAGCAGCTGGGACAGGGTGTCTGGAAACACCATATATTTT. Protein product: CASSWDRVSGNTIYF. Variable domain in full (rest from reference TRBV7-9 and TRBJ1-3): DTGVSQNPRHKITKRGQNVTFRCDPISEHNRLYWYRQTLGQGPEFLTYFQNEAQLEKSRLLSDRFSAERPKGSFSTLEIQRTEQGDSAMYLCASSWDRVSGNTIYFGEGSWLTVV.

The CDR3: CASSQRSQGLAGGKETQYF. The CDR3 nucleotides are TGCGCCAGCAGCCAACGCTCTCAGGGACTAGCGGGGGGTAAAGAGACCCAGTACTTC. The chain combines TRBV4-1 with TRBJ2-5; 15 positions agree with TRBD2. The CDR3 runs to 19 residues. V was pared by 2 bases and J by 3 bases, with 10 bases of the junction left unmatched. Germline assignment: CDR1 MGHRA and CDR2 YSYEKL.

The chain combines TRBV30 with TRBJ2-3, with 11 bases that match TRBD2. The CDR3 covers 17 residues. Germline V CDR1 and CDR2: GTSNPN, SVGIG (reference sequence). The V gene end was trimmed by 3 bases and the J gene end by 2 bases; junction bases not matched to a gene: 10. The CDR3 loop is CAWSPLRTSGFTDTQYF. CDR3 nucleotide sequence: TGTGCCTGGAGCCCCCTGAGGACTAGCGGGTTCACAGATACGCAGTATTTT.

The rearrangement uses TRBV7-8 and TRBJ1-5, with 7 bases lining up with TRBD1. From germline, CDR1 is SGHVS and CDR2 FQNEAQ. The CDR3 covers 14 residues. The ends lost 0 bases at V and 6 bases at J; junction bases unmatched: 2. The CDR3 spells CASSLADRVQPQHF. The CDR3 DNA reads TGTGCCAGCAGCTTAGCCGACAGGGTTCAGCCCCAGCATTTT.

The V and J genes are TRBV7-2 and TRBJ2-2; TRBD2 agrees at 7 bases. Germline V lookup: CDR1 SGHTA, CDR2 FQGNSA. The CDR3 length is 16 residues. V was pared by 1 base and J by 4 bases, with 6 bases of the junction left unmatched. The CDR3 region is CASSLDAAGVTGELFF. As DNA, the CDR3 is TGTGCCAGCAGCTTAGACGCTGCGGGAGTCACCGGGGAGCTGTTTTTT.

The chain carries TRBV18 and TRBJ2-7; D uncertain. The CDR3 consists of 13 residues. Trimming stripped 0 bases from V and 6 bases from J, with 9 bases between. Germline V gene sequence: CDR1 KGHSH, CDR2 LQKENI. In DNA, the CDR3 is TGTGCCAGCTCACCACCTTTCCGCTCCGAGCAGTACTTC. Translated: CASSPPFRSEQYF.

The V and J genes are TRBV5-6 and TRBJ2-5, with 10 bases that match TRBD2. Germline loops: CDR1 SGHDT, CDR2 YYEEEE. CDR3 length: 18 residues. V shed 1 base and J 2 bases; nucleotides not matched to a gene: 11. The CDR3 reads CASSLPLLSGRGQETQYF. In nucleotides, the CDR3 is TGTGCCAGCAGCTTGCCCCTACTGAGCGGGAGGGGGCAAGAGACCCAGTACTTC.